These 30 T cell receptor beta chains were all obtained from the same sample, sequenced in a study of blood T cell dynamics during melanoma immunotherapy (dated by TCRdb to between 2020 and 2021). The library came from the immunoSEQ multiplex PCR assay. The immuneACCESS repertoire file appears here via TCRdb, limited to in-frame rearrangements. These files lack a portion of the clones; in checked studies, under half of the deficit traces to unresolved V genes, and the cause of the others is not known. This sample holds roughly 16,000 clones; roughly 80% were observed only once. Clones ranked in the top ten supply around 8% of the sample. The sample's time point label, decoded: pre-treatment baseline. The source material was blood, sampled from a patient treated with checkpoint blockade. The source is a human donor with melanoma.

The chain joins TRBV4-3 to TRBJ1-4; no definite D call. Germline-derived CDR1 and CDR2 are LGHNA and YSLEER. This CDR3 contains 15 residues. The V end lost 0 bases, the J end lost 8 bases, and 13 bases lay between the germline ends. CDR3 region: CASSQDQDRNEKLFF. Here the CDR3 DNA reads TGCGCCAGCAGCCAAGATCAGGATAGGAACGAAAAACTGTTTTTT.

This clone was seen a few times. For the CDR3, the DNA is TGCGCCAGCAGCCAAGATTGGCGGGCGGTTTCGGGGGGATTCCAAGAGACCCAGTACTTC. It is translated as CASSQDWRAVSGGFQETQYF. The V and J genes are TRBV4-3 and TRBJ2-5, with 7 bases aligning to TRBD2. The V segment lost 0 bases and the J segment 1 base; nucleotides outside the gene matches: 17. This CDR3 comprises 20 residues. Germline CDR1 reads LGHNA; CDR2 reads YSLEER.

This clone was seen a few times. The gene calls are TRBV7-3 and TRBJ1-5; 8 bases align to TRBD1. Germline-derived CDR1 and CDR2 are SGHTA and FQGTGA. The CDR3 contains 14 residues. Losses at the gene ends were 5 bases for V and 2 bases for J; bases not matched to a gene: 2. This chain's CDR3 is CASSQTGGNQPQHF. The CDR3 bases are TGTGCCAGCAGCCAGACAGGGGGCAATCAGCCCCAGCATTTT.

This clone has a handful of counts. CDR3 loop: CSADPGQGWTEAFF. CDR3 DNA: TGCAGCGCCGACCCCGGACAGGGGTGGACTGAAGCTTTCTTT. This chain uses TRBV29-1 with TRBJ1-1; 9 bases are a match to TRBD1. Trimming cost V 7 bases and J 5 bases; bases outside gene matches: 11. The CDR3 contains 14 residues. CDR1 is SQVTM, CDR2 ANQGSEA, per germline.

The V and J genes are TRBV28 and TRBJ2-1; 9 bases are shared with TRBD2. Germline CDR1 is MDHEN and CDR2 is SYDVKM. The CDR3 has 17 residues. V shed 3 bases and J 7 bases; nucleotides not matched to a gene: 13. CDR3 amino acids: CASSFPLAGVVTNEQFF. The CDR3 nucleotides read TGTGCCAGCAGTTTTCCCTTAGCGGGAGTCGTCACTAATGAGCAGTTCTTC.

In this sample, this clone turned up once. The chain has TRBV6-6 and TRBJ2-5, with a tentative D call TRBD2 (5 bases). The V gene lost 8 bases and the J gene lost 5 bases, with 12 bases spanning the gap. The CDR3 spans 12 residues. From germline, CDR1 is MNHNY and CDR2 SVGAGI (reference sequence). CDR3 DNA: TGTGCCAGCGGGAGAAGCCTGGAGACCCAGTACTTC. It translates to CASGRSLETQYF.

Here the CDR3 reads CASSLDWTAQAQYF. The CDR3 coding sequence is TGTGCCAGCAGCTTAGATTGGACAGCACAGGCGCAGTATTTT. The chain combines TRBV11-2 with TRBJ2-3; D might be TRBD1 (6 bases). Looked up from germline, CDR1 is SGHAT and CDR2 is FQNNGV. The CDR3 is 14 amino acids. Trimming took off 0 bases at V and 10 bases at J, with 14 bases between the two ends.

The gene calls are TRBV6-5 and TRBJ2-1; TRBD2 matches at 11 bases. Germline CDR1 is MNHEY and CDR2 is SVGAGI. CDR3 length equals 15 residues. V dropped 6 bases and J dropped 4; count of bases not matched to a gene: 5. The chain's CDR3 is CASRTGTSGYNEQFF. The CDR3 bases are TGTGCCAGCAGAACTGGGACTAGCGGTTACAATGAGCAGTTCTTC.

V usage is TRBV6-6 and J usage is TRBJ1-1; D is possibly TRBD1 (5 bases). Trimming cost V 0 bases and J 3 bases, with 11 bases left between them. This CDR3 region has 15 residues. CDR1 and CDR2 (germline): MNHNY, SVGAGI (reference sequence). The CDR3 region is CASSYSTGADTEAFF. CDR3 DNA sequence: TGTGCCAGCAGTTACTCGACTGGGGCGGACACTGAAGCTTTCTTT.

V usage is TRBV7-9 and J usage is TRBJ2-7; D call uncertain. Between the trimmed V and J ends, which lost 2 bases and 4 bases, there was a span of 9 bases. The CDR3 is made up of 13 amino acids. The germline gives CDR1 SEHNR, CDR2 FQNEAQ (reference sequence). CDR3 bases: TGTGCCAGCAGCTTATCCCCGAAGTACGAGCAGTACTTC. Residues: CASSLSPKYEQYF. Together with reference TRBV7-9 and TRBJ2-7, the CDR3 gives the full variable domain: DTGVSQNPRHKITKRGQNVTFRCDPISEHNRLYWYRQTLGQGPEFLTYFQNEAQLEKSRLLSDRFSAERPKGSFSTLEIQRTEQGDSAMYLCASSLSPKYEQYFGPGTRLTVT.

The rearrangement uses TRBV14 and TRBJ2-3, with D possibly matching TRBD1 (5 bases). This CDR3 is built from 16 residues. The V gene lost 2 bases and the J gene lost 2 bases, with 14 bases spanning the gap. The germline V gene has CDR1 SGHDN and CDR2 FVKESK. CDR3 residues: CASSQFQGFYTDTQYF. CDR3 nucleotides: TGTGCCAGCAGCCAATTTCAGGGATTTTACACAGATACGCAGTATTTT.

The V call is TRBV18, the J call TRBJ2-7; D possibly uses TRBD1 or TRBD2 (5 bases each). CDR1 KGHSH and CDR2 LQKENI come from the germline V gene. Deletions cut 2 bases from V and 3 bases from J, with 14 bases between. The CDR3 length is 15 residues. The CDR3, as DNA: TGTGCCAGCTCACCAACAGAAGGGACGGTCTACGAGCAGTACTTC. Protein product: CASSPTEGTVYEQYF.

This clone is a singleton in its sample. The rearrangement links TRBV6-5 to TRBJ2-2; 8 positions match TRBD1. The CDR3 is made up of 14 amino acids. CDR1 and CDR2 (germline): MNHEY, SVGAGI. V lost 6 bases to trimming and J lost 4 bases; unmatched junction nucleotides: 4. Here the CDR3 reads CASRRTGTTGELFF. The CDR3 DNA reads as TGTGCCAGCAGACGGACAGGGACCACCGGGGAGCTGTTTTTT.

This clone has a single count. The V and J genes are TRBV18 and TRBJ2-3; unclear D gene. In germline, CDR1 is KGHSH, CDR2 LQKENI. CDR3 size: 11 residues. V was cut by 1 base and J by 5 bases, with 1 base left in between. This chain's CDR3 is CASSPQDTQYF. CDR3 nucleotides: TGTGCCAGCTCACCACAAGATACGCAGTATTTT. Together with reference TRBV18 and TRBJ2-3, the CDR3 gives the full variable domain: NAGVMQNPRHLVRRRGQEARLRCSPMKGHSHVYWYRQLPEEGLKFMVYLQKENIIDESGMPKERFSAEFPKEGPSILRIQQVVRGDSAAYFCASSPQDTQYFGPGTRLTVL.

V usage is TRBV19 and J usage is TRBJ2-3, with 12 bases fitting TRBD2. V shed 7 bases, J shed 4 bases, and the junction held 3 bases outside the gene matches. Germline V CDR1 and CDR2: LNHDA, SQIVND (reference sequence). The CDR3 covers 14 residues. The CDR3 sequence is CASTSGRAPDTQYF. In nucleotides, the CDR3 is TGTGCCAGTACTAGCGGGAGGGCCCCAGATACGCAGTATTTT.

The chain carries TRBV4-3 and TRBJ2-1; 9 bases line up with TRBD2. Germline V gene sequence: CDR1 LGHNA, CDR2 YSLEER. This CDR3 region has 18 residues. The ends lost 0 bases at V and 1 base at J; junction bases unmatched: 7. CDR3 in amino acids: CASSQDSLAGLSYNEQFF. CDR3 DNA: TGCGCCAGCAGCCAAGACTCCCTAGCGGGGTTATCCTACAATGAGCAGTTCTTC.

This clone was seen just once. This chain links TRBV9 with TRBJ2-7; 11 positions match TRBD2. This CDR3 comprises 15 residues. CDR1 and CDR2 (germline): SGDLS, YYNGEE. V was pared by 7 bases and J by 3 bases, with 9 bases of the junction left unmatched. CDR3 region: CASGGPSGRIYEQYF. The CDR3 DNA reads as TGTGCCAGCGGGGGACCTAGCGGGAGGATCTACGAGCAGTACTTC.

This chain links TRBV27 with TRBJ2-3; the D is unclear. CDR3 length equals 16 residues. The V and J ends lost 0 bases and 2 bases respectively, with 12 bases between them. Germline V gene sequence: CDR1 MNHEY, CDR2 SMNVEV (reference sequence). The CDR3 loop is CASSLSYEENTDTQYF. The DNA of the CDR3 is TGTGCCAGCAGTTTATCGTACGAAGAAAACACAGATACGCAGTATTTT.

The chain links TRBV4-1 to TRBJ2-7; the D gene is possibly TRBD2 (6 bases). V was cut by 1 base and J by 3 bases, with 10 bases left in between. This CDR3 has 14 amino acids. Per the germline V gene, CDR1 is MGHRA and CDR2 is YSYEKL. The CDR3 loop is CASSQVAELYEQYF. CDR3 bases: TGCGCCAGCAGCCAAGTAGCGGAACTCTACGAGCAGTACTTC.

The chain joins TRBV7-8 to TRBJ2-1; TRBD2 might be the D (5 bases). V was pared by 8 bases and J by 8 bases, with 19 bases between. The CDR3 consists of 14 residues. CDR1 is SGHVS, CDR2 FQNEAQ, per germline. As DNA, the CDR3 is TGTGCCAGCGGCCCATCGGAGGAGATCCATGAGCAGTTCTTC. Translating gives CASGPSEEIHEQFF.

The chain combines TRBV7-2 with TRBJ2-7; D may be TRBD1 or TRBD2 (6 bases each). The germline V gene has CDR1 SGHTA and CDR2 FQGNSA. The CDR3 loop spans 14 amino acids. V lost 5 bases and J 2 bases, leaving 13 bases between the germline ends. DNA for the CDR3: TGTGCCAGCAGCCTGGCGGGACAAACCTACGAGCAGTACTTC. As protein: CASSLAGQTYEQYF.

CDR3: CASRSGQGSYEQYF. The CDR3, as DNA: TGTGCCAGCAGGTCGGGACAGGGGAGCTACGAGCAGTACTTC. V gene TRBV11-1 combines with J gene TRBJ2-7; 10 positions agree with TRBD1. V gave up 6 bases and J gave up 3 bases; unmatched junction bases: 5. The CDR3 extends over 14 amino acids. Per germline, CDR1 SGHAT and CDR2 FQDESV (reference sequence).

In its sample, this clone was seen once. The chain uses TRBV27 and TRBJ1-2; D unresolved. V dropped 2 bases and J dropped 0 bases, with 7 bases sitting between them. Germline V gene lookup returns CDR1 MNHEY and CDR2 SMNVEV (reference sequence). This CDR3 has 14 residues. CDR3 in DNA: TGTGCCAGCAGTTTAGAAGGAGCTAACTATGGCTACACCTTC. Protein product: CASSLEGANYGYTF.

The chain joins TRBV11-3 to TRBJ2-3, with D perhaps TRBD2 (6 bases). V dropped 5 bases and J dropped 2 bases, with 14 bases sitting between them. Germline V CDR1 and CDR2: SGHNT, YENEEA. The CDR3 extends over 15 amino acids. The CDR3 loop reads CASSLSGSHTDTQYF. DNA for the CDR3: TGTGCCAGCAGCCTGAGCGGGTCTCACACAGATACGCAGTATTTT.

The chain couples TRBV7-2 to TRBJ2-1, with TRBD2 matching 7 bases. V lost 1 base to trimming and J lost 5 bases; unmatched junction nucleotides: 5. The germline gives CDR1 SGHTA, CDR2 FQGNSA. The CDR3 length is 15 residues. The CDR3 loop reads CASSLGGSGDNEQFF. The CDR3 coding sequence is TGTGCCAGCAGCTTAGGCGGGAGTGGGGACAATGAGCAGTTCTTC.

This clone appeared a few times. V is TRBV7-9 and J is TRBJ1-3; possible D gene TRBD1, 5 bases. Germline V gives CDR1 SEHNR, CDR2 FQNEAQ (reference sequence). The germline V and J ends were trimmed by 8 bases and 0 bases, with 11 bases remaining between them. There are 14 residues in the CDR3. As DNA, the CDR3 is TGTGCCAGCGGGACCGTAAGCTCTGGAAACACCATATATTTT. It codes for CASGTVSSGNTIYF.

For this clone: The same CDR3 can be traced to other DNA sequences in this sample. This rearrangement joins TRBV6-6 to TRBJ2-5, with 7 bases identical to TRBD2. The CDR3 extends over 15 amino acids. Trimming removed 0 bases from V and 1 base from J; junction bases left unmatched: 2. CDR1 and CDR2 from the germline V gene are MNHNY and SVGAGI (reference sequence). CDR3 region: CASSYSAGSQETQYF. The CDR3 DNA is TGTGCCAGCAGTTACTCAGCGGGAAGCCAAGAGACCCAGTACTTC.

The chain combines TRBV12-5 with TRBJ1-3; weak D call: TRBD1 (6 bases). Germline CDR1 is LGHNT and CDR2 is FRNRAP. The CDR3 extends over 14 amino acids. V dropped 5 bases and J dropped 2 bases, with 10 bases sitting between them. CDR3 in amino acids: CASGARTAGNTIYF. In DNA, the CDR3 is TGTGCTAGTGGTGCCCGGACAGCTGGAAACACCATATATTTT.

The chain links TRBV7-9 to TRBJ2-6, with TRBD1 identical over 8 bases. The V segment lost 4 bases and the J segment 11 bases; nucleotides outside the gene matches: 4. Looked up from germline, CDR1 is SEHNR and CDR2 is FQNEAQ (reference sequence). The CDR3 runs to 13 residues. The CDR3 nucleotides are TGTGCCAGCAGCTCAGGACAGGGTTACGTCCTGACTTTC. Translating gives CASSSGQGYVLTF.

The rearrangement joins TRBV14 to TRBJ2-5; no clear D. The better agreement between TRBJ2-7 and the DNA end casts doubt on the J call. Germline V gives CDR1 SGHDN, CDR2 FVKESK. This CDR3 has 13 residues. The CDR3 loop is CASSQGARSEQYF. CDR3 DNA sequence: TGTGCCAGCAGCCAAGGGGCTAGGAGCGAGCAGTACTTC.